These T cell receptor beta chains were read from a single sample in a study of tumor and adjacent non-tumor tissue in lung cancer. TCRdb ran MiXCR on the multiplex PCR reads and lists one entry per CDR3 protein. Of about 76,000 distinct CDR3 sequences in the sample, approximately 81% were seen once. The specimen was distant non-tumor lung tissue. The receptors stem from a man aged 55 to 70 with non-small cell lung cancer. CDR3s include the opening cysteine and the closing phenylalanine or tryptophan. D genes are given only for firm matches. Clone size is shown for a subset of rows, as once, few, many or a class of expanded clone.

>NA|TRBJ2-2|TRBV29-1|few
TGCAGCGTTCAGACTGCCACCGAGGAGCCGTTTTTT
CSVQTATEEPFF
>NA|TRBJ2-6|TRBV11-2|NA
TGTGCCAGCAGATTAATTCCAAAGGACGGGCCCTCTGGGGCCAACGTCCTGACTTTC
CASRLIPKDGPSGANVLTF
>TRBD2|TRBJ2-5|TRBV6-1|few
TGTGCCAACAGTGAACTAGCGGGGGGGCCCGAGACCCAATACTTC
CANSELAGGPETQYF
>NA|TRBJ2-1|TRBV11-3|NA
TGTGTCAGCAGCGACGACAAAGAATCCTACAATGAGCAGATCTTC
CVSSDDKESYNEQIF
>NA|TRBJ2-2|TRBV20-1|NA
TGCAGTGCTAGAGAGGGTATTGGTGGGTACACCGGGGAGCTGTTTTTT
CSAREGIGGYTGELFF
>TRBD1|TRBJ2-7|TRBV10-1|NA
TGCGTCAGCAGGGGACAGGGGGCATATGAGCAGTATTTC
CVSRGQGAYEQYF
>TRBD2|TRBJ2-3|TRBV4-2|NA
TGTGCCAATAGCCCGACTAGCGGGATGGCAGATTCTCAGTATTTT
CANSPTSGMADSQYF
>NA|TRBJ2-1|TRBV10-1|NA
TGCGCCTGCAGTGATTGGCCCGGGTGGAATGAGCAGTTCTTC
CACSDWPGWNEQFF
>NA|TRBJ1-3|TRBV6-1|NA
TGTGCCAGTTACAGAAGCCGAAACACCATATATTTT
CASYRSRNTIYF
>TRBD1|TRBJ2-7|TRBV13|NA
TGTGTCAACAGCACCACCGGGACAGGGGACGAGCAGTACTTC
CVNSTTGTGDEQYF
>NA|TRBJ2-6|TRBV6-1|NA
TGTGCCGGCAGTGAAGACAGCTCTGGGTCCAACGTCCTGACTTTC
CAGSEDSSGSNVLTF
>NA|TRBJ2-1|TRBV11-2|NA
TGTGCCAGCAGCTTGGAGGGTTTGGCCCCCAATGAGCAGTTCTTC
CASSLEGLAPNEQFF
>NA|TRBJ2-3|TRBV4-3|NA
TGCTCCAGCAGCCAAGATAAAGCGGGCACCACAGATACACACTATTTT
CSSSQDKAGTTDTHYF
>NA|TRBJ1-1|TRBV11-3|NA
TGTGCCAACAGCTCATACAGGTTAAACACTGAAGCTTTCTTT
CANSSYRLNTEAFF
>NA|TRBJ1-5|TRBV7-3|once
TGTGCCAGCAGCTTAAAGGGGGACCCCAGGGGTGATAGTAATCAGCCCCAGCATTTT
CASSLKGDPRGDSNQPQHF
>TRBD1|TRBJ2-7|TRBV10-3|NA
TGTGCCACAGCTGCGGGACAGGGAACCTACGAGCAGTACTTC
CATAAGQGTYEQYF
>NA|TRBJ1-4|TRBV20-1|NA
TGCAGTGCTAGAGGTGTAATTTCTAATGAAAAACTGTTCTTT
CSARGVISNEKLFF
>NA|TRBJ2-5|TRBV11-3|NA
TGTCCCAGCAGCTTCACCGAGGAAGAGACCCACTACTTC
CPSSFTEEETHYF
>TRBD2|TRBJ2-3|TRBV11-3|NA
TGTACCAGCAGCGCCCGACTAGCGGGAGTTTCAGATACGCAGTATTTT
CTSSARLAGVSDTQYF
>NA|TRBJ2-5|TRBV29-1|NA
TGCAGCGTTGACTTGGGAGTGGGGGAGACCCAGTACTTC
CSVDLGVGETQYF
>TRBD1|TRBJ2-7|TRBV29-1|NA
TGCAGCGTAATCCAGCGACAGGGTGACTACGAGCAGTACTTC
CSVIQRQGDYEQYF
>NA|TRBJ2-7|TRBV11-2|NA
TGTGCCAGCAGCCCTGATCGTGGAGGTTACTACGAGCAGTACTTC
CASSPDRGGYYEQYF
>TRBD1|TRBJ1-1|TRBV20-1|NA
TGCAGTACCCCGACAGGGACTCAGATCATGAACACTGAAGCTTTCTTT
CSTPTGTQIMNTEAFF
>NA|TRBJ1-4|TRBV7-8|NA
TGTACCAGCAGCCCCTTCGGGAATAATGAAAAACTGTTTTTT
CTSSPFGNNEKLFF
>NA|TRBJ1-1|TRBV11-2|NA
TGTGCCAGCGGCTTATTGCCCCGGGGGGACACTGAAGCTTTCTTT
CASGLLPRGDTEAFF
>NA|TRBJ2-1|TRBV11-2|NA
TGTGCCAGCAGCTTGGAGGGATACGATGAGCGGTTCTTC
CASSLEGYDERFF
>TRBD2|TRBJ2-7|TRBV7-8|NA
TGTGCCAGCAGCAGCCAAACTAGCGGGAGGAGGAACGAGCAGTACTTC
CASSSQTSGRRNEQYF
>TRBD1|TRBJ1-5|TRBV30|NA
TGTGCCTGGAGTGTACAGGGGGATCAGCCCCAGCATTTT
CAWSVQGDQPQHF
>NA|TRBJ2-7|TRBV11-1|NA
TGTGCCAGCAACTCCCCGGGTAGCGGCTCCTACATGCAGTACTTC
CASNSPGSGSYMQYF
>NA|TRBJ1-1|TRBV7-9|NA
TGTGCCAGCAGCCCCGAGGGGAGTTTACGCTCTGAAGCTTTCTTT
CASSPEGSLRSEAFF